Sequencing of this T cell receptor beta chain was carried out in a study of blood T cell repertoires in COVID-19. In the study overall: T cells, B-cell-depleted T cells, or PBMCs supplied cDNA or gDNA.

The germline V gene encodes CDR1 GTSNPN and CDR2 SVGIG (reference sequence). V shed 1 base, J shed 6 bases, and the junction held 7 bases outside the gene matches. The CDR3 has 15 residues. In the original processing: Reference gene primer amplification gave estimated nucleated cell counts. Repertoires were generated with immunoSEQ multiplex PCR, while TCRdb's copy carries only in-frame clones and drops some. The D gene and trimming were derived from the DNA, and the V and J assignments and clone size from that table. In the table there are roughly 500,000 clones, approximately 83% of which are singletons.

The sequenced sample was peripheral blood. This chain uses TRBV30 with TRBJ1-2, with 11 positions matching TRBD1. The receptor comes from a human donor in a cohort sampled during active COVID-19. The CDR3 DNA sequence: TGTGCCTGGAGTGGGACAGGGGGCGCAATAGATGGCTACACCTTC. Translating it yields CAWSGTGGAIDGYTF. The full variable domain, in which reference TRBV30 and TRBJ1-2 provide the parts outside the CDR3, is SQTIHQWPATLVQPVGSPLSLECTVEGTSNPNLYWYRQAAGRGLQLLFYSVGIGQISSEVPQNLSASRPQDRQFILSSKKLLLSDSGFYLCAWSGTGGAIDGYTFGSGTRLTVV.